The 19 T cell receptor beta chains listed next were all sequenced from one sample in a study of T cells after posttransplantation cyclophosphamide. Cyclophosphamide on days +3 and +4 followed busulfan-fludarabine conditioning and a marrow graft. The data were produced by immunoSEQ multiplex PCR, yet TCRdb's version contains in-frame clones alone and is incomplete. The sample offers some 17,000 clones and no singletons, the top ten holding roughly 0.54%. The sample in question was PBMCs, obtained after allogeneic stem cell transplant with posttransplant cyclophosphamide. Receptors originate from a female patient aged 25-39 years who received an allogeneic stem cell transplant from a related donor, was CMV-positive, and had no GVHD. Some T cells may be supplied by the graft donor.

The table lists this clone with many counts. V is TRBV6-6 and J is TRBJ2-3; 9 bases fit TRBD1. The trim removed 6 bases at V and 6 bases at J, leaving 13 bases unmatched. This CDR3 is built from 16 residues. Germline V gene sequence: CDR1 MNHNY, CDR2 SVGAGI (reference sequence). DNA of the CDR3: TGTGCCAGCAGACCCTCCTCCGGGACAGGGACCGATACGCAGTATTTT. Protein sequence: CASRPSSGTGTDTQYF.

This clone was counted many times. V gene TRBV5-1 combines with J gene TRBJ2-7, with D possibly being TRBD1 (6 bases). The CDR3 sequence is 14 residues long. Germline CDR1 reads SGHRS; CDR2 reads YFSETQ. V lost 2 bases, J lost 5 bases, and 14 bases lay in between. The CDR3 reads CASSLGGNGDEQYF. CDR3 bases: TGCGCCAGCAGCTTAGGGGGTAACGGGGACGAGCAGTACTTC.

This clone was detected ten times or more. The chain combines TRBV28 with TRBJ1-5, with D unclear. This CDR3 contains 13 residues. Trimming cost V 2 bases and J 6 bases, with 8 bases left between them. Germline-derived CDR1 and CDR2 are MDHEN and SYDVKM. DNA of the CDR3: TGTGCCAGCAGTTTACCCCCCGGTCAGCCCCAGCATTTT. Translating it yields CASSLPPGQPQHF.

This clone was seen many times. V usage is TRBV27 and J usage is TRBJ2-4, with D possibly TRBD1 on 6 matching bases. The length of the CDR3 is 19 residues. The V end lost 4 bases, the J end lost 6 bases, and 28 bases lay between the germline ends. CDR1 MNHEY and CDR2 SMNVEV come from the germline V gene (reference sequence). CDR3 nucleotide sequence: TGTGCCAGCAGTTCCGTTTCCTACGGGTACTTTGGCAGGGGAAACATTCAGTACTTC. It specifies CASSSVSYGYFGRGNIQYF.

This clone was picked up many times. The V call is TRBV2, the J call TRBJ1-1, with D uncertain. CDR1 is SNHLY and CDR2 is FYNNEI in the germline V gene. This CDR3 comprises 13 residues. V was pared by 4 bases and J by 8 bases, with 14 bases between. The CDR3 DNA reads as TGTGCCAGCAGTGCAATAGCCGGGAAAGAAGCTTTCTTT. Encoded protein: CASSAIAGKEAFF.

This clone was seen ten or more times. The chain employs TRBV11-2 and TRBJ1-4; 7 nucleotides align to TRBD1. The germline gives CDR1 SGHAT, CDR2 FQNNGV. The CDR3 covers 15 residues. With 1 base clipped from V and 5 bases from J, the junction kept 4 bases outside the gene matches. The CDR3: CASSLVGTANEKLFF. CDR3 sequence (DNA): TGTGCCAGCAGCTTAGTTGGGACAGCAAATGAAAAACTGTTTTTT.

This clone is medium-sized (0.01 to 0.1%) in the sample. In nucleotides, the CDR3 is TGTGCCAGTAGTATGTTAGCGGGAGGCGAGCAGTACTTC. It yields the protein CASSMLAGGEQYF. The genes are TRBV19 and TRBJ2-7; 10 bases are shared with TRBD2. This CDR3 spans 13 amino acids. Trimming took 3 bases from V and 6 from J; bases not matched to a gene: 2. Germline values: CDR1 LNHDA, CDR2 SQIVND (reference sequence). Full variable domain (remainder filled in from reference TRBV19 and TRBJ2-7): DGGITQSPKYLFRKEGQNVTLSCEQNLNHDAMYWYRQDPGQGLRLIYYSQIVNDFQKGDIAEGYSVSREKKESFPLTVTSAQKNPTAFYLCASSMLAGGEQYFGPGTRLTVT.

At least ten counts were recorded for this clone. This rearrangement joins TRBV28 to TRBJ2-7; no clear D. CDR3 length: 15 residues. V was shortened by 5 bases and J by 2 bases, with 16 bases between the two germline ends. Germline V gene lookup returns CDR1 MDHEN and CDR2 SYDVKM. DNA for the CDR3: TGTGCCAGCAGTCCGGTTGTCGGCGGAACCTACGAGCAGTACTTC. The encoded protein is CASSPVVGGTYEQYF. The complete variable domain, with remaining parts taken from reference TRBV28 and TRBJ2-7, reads DVKVTQSSRYLVKRTGEKVFLECVQDMDHENMFWYRQDPGLGLRLIYFSYDVKMKEKGDIPEGYSVSREKKERFSLILESASTNQTSMYLCASSPVVGGTYEQYFGPGTRLTVT.

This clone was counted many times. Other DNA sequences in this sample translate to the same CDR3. The CDR3 region has the DNA TGTGCCAGCAGTGTACGGAGGAACACTGAAGCTTTCTTT. It encodes CASSVRRNTEAFF. This sequence joins TRBV2 and TRBJ1-1; the D is unclear. V shed 4 bases and J shed 1 base, with 7 bases lying between them. This CDR3 is 13 amino acids long. Germline V CDR1 and CDR2: SNHLY, FYNNEI.

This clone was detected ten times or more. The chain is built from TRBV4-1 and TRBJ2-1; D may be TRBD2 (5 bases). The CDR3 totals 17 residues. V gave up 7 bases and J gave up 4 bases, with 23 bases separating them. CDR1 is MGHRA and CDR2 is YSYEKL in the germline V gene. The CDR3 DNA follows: TGCGCCAGCACCACGGGGAGCGCAAGAACAAGATACAATGAGCAGTTCTTC. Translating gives CASTTGSARTRYNEQFF.

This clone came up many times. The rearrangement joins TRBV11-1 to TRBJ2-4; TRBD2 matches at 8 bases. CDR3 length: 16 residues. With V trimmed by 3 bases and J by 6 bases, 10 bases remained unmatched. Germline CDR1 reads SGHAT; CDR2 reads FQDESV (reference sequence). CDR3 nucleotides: TGTGCCAGCAGCTTCGCAACTAGCGGCTCGTTAAACATTCAGTACTTC. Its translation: CASSFATSGSLNIQYF.

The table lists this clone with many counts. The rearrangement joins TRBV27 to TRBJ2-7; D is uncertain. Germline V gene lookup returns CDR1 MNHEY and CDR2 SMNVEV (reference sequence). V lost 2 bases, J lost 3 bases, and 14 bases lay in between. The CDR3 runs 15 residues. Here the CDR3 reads CASSLGGGSLYEQYF. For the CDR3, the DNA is TGTGCCAGCAGTTTAGGCGGCGGCAGTCTCTACGAGCAGTACTTC.

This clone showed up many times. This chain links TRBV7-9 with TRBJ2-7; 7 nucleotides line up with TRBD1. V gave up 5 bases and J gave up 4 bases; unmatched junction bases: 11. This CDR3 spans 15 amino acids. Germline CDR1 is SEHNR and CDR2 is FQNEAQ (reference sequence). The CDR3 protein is CASSRTRDSLYEQYF. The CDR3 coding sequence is TGTGCCAGCAGCCGAACCCGGGACAGCTTATACGAGCAGTACTTC.

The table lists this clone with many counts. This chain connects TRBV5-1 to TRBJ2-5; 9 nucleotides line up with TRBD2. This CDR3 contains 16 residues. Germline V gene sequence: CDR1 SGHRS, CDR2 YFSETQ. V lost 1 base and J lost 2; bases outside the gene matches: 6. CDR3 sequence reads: CASSLRSGRPQETQYF. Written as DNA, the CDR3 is TGCGCCAGCAGCTTGCGGAGCGGGAGGCCGCAAGAGACCCAGTACTTC.

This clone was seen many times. CDR3 sequence: CASSALRLAGGRQFF. The DNA for the CDR3 is TGTGCCAGCAGCGCCCTACGACTAGCGGGAGGGCGGCAGTTCTTC. The chain uses TRBV5-4 and TRBJ2-1; 14 nucleotides agree with TRBD2. CDR1 and CDR2 (germline): SGHNT, YYREEE (reference sequence). After removal of 4 bases from V and 12 bases from J, the junction contained 9 bases not matched to a gene. CDR3 length equals 15 residues.

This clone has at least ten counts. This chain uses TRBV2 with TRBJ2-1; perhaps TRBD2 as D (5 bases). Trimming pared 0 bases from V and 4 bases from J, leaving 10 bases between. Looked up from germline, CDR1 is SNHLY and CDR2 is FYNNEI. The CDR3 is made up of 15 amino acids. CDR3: CASSEAGVSYNEQFF. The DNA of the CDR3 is TGTGCCAGCAGTGAAGCGGGAGTATCGTACAATGAGCAGTTCTTC.

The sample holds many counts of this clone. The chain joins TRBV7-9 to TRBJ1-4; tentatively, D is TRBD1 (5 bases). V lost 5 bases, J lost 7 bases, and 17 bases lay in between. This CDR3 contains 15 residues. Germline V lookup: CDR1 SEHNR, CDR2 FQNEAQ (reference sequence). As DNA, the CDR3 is TGTGCCAGCAGCCCCCCCCAGGGCAGAGGTGAAAAACTGTTTTTT. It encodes CASSPPQGRGEKLFF. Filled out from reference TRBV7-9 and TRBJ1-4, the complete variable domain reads DTGVSQNPRHKITKRGQNVTFRCDPISEHNRLYWYRQTLGQGPEFLTYFQNEAQLEKSRLLSDRFSAERPKGSFSTLEIQRTEQGDSAMYLCASSPPQGRGEKLFFGSGTQLSVL.

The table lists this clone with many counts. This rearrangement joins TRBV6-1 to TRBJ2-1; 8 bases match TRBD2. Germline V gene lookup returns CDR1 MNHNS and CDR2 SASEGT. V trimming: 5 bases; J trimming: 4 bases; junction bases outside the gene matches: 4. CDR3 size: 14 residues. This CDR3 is CASSRLALYNEQFF. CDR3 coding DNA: TGTGCCAGCAGTCGACTAGCGCTGTACAATGAGCAGTTCTTC.

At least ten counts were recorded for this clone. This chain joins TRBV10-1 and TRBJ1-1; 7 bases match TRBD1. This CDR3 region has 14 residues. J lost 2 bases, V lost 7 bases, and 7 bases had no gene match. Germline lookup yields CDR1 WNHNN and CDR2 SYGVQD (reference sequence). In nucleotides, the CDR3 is TGCGCCAGCACTAACACAGGGGAAAACACTGAAGCTTTCTTT. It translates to CASTNTGENTEAFF.